Reported below is one T cell receptor beta chain. Antigen unknown. This PCR relied on a set of 60 Vbeta primers and 13 Jbeta primers. Data came from immunoSEQ multiplex PCR; TCRdb stores just in-frame clones and leaves some out. Altogether tens of thousands of clones are present, about 70% being singletons, with the ten largest covering approximately 20%. J gave up 8 bases and V 6 bases, and 12 bases lay outside the gene matches. There are 14 residues in the CDR3. The germline CDR1 and CDR2 sequences are LNHDA and SQIVND (reference sequence). The data stem from a study of cytomegalovirus exposure and HLA in healthy donors. Regarding the study as a whole: CMV serostatus alone was available as immune exposure information. Productive rates of about 90% or about 30% were seen for most TCR beta V segments in an earlier analysis. Later analysis associated a missense DCLRE1C variant with TCR beta V- and J-gene trimming.

Sequenced input: PBMCs. The chain has TRBV19 and TRBJ1-1; 7 nucleotides line up with TRBD1. The sequence derives from a woman aged 50 to 65 in good health and CMV-seropositive. The CDR3 sequence: CASRGDDRGLEAFF. CDR3 bases: TGTGCCAGTAGGGGCGACGATAGGGGGCTAGAAGCTTTCTTT.